The sequence of this T cell receptor beta chain was determined in a study of T-cell memory formation after mild COVID-19. About the study: Among the donors, TCR clusters were largely specific to each donor. Overall study findings and caveats: Pre-infection memory contained some responding clones, which suggested that cross-reactive memory had joined.

Germline V gives CDR1 DFQATT, CDR2 SNEGSKA (reference sequence). Trimming left V 6 bases short and J 5 bases short, with 9 bases between. The CDR3 is 11 amino acids. Turning to this clonotype: Its antigen remains unidentified.

TCRdb passed the 5' RACE reads through MiXCR, listing each CDR3 protein once. The sample records about 290,000 distinct CDR3 sequences, 15% to 20% being singletons. The TCR comes from a man aged 18 to 35 who had mild COVID-19 (a few samples of this study predate the infection). Cell type and time point are not known. The gene calls are TRBV20-1 and TRBJ2-3, with D maybe TRBD2 (5 bases). What was sequenced was PBMCs or a T cell subset sorted from them (not recorded which). The CDR3 region has the DNA TGCAGTGCCAGACTACTAGATACGCAGTATTTT. It translates to CSARLLDTQYF.